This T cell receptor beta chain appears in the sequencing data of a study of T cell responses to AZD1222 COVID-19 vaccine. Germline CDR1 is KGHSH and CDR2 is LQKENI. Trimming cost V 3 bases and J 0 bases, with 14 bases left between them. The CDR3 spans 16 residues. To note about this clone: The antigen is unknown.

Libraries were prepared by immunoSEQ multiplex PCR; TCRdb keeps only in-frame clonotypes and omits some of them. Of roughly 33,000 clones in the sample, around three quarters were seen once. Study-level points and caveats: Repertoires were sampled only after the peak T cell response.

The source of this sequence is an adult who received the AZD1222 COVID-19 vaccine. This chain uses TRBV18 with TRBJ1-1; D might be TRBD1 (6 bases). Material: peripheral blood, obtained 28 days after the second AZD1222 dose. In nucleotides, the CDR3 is TGTGCCAGCTCACCCAGGGGATCCCCGATGAACACTGAAGCTTTCTTT. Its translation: CASSPRGSPMNTEAFF.